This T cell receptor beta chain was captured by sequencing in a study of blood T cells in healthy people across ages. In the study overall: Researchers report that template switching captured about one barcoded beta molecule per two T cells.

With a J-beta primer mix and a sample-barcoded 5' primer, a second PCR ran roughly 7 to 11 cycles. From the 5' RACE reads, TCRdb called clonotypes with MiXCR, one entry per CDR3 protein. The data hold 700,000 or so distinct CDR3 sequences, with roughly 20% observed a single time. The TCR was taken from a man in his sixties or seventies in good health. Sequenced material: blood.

The CDR3 spells CASSEADRDTDTQYF. CDR3 DNA: TGCGCCAGCAGCGAGGCAGACAGAGATACAGATACGCAGTATTTT. The rearrangement joins TRBV5-1 to TRBJ2-3; a weak D match, TRBD1 (5 bases). This CDR3 has 15 residues. The germline V and J ends were trimmed by 4 bases and 3 bases, with 15 bases remaining between them. Germline-derived CDR1 and CDR2 are SGHRS and YFSETQ.